The source of this TCR beta chain is a study of immune evolution from preneoplasia to lung adenocarcinoma. Points from the study as a whole: Normal lung had highest clonality; later lesions appeared denser, more diverse.

Turning to this clone: What it recognizes is unknown.

The protocol was immunoSEQ multiplex PCR, while the TCRdb copy is restricted to in-frame clones and leaves out a portion. The table has several thousand clones, around 90% seen once; the top ten hold about 2.1%. Germline-derived CDR1 and CDR2 are SQVTM and ANQGSEA. There are 13 residues in the CDR3. The ends lost 8 bases at V and 3 bases at J; junction bases unmatched: 4. Two lung cancer pathologists independently confirmed each histologic diagnosis. This receptor was obtained from a person aged 70 to 85 with invasive lung adenocarcinoma. Material: FFPE invasive lung adenocarcinoma tissue. This chain connects TRBV29-1 to TRBJ1-1, with 12 bases that match TRBD1. In DNA form, the CDR3 reads TGCAGCTCGTGGGACAGGGGGCACACTGAAGCTTTCTTT. Its protein is CSSWDRGHTEAFF.